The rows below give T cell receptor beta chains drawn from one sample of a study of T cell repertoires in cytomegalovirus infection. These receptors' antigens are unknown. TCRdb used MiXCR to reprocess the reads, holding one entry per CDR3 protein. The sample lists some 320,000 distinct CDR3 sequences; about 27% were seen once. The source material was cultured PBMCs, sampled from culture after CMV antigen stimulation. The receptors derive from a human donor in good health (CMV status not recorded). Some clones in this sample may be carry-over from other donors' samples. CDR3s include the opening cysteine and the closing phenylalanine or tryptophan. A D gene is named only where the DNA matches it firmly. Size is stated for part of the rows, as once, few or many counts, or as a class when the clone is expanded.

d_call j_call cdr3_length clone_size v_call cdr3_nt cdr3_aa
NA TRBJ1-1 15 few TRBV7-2 TGTGCCAGCAGCTTAGAGGCAGGGTGGGACACTGAAGCTTTCTTT CASSLEAGWDTEAFF
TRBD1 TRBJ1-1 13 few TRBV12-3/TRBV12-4 TGTGCCAGCAGAAGACAGGGTAAGGCTGAAGCTTTCTTT CASRRQGKAEAFF
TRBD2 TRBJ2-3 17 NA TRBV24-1 TGTGCCACCAGTGATTTTGCAGGGAGGGCCATACAAGGTACGCAGTATTTT CATSDFAGRAIQGTQYF
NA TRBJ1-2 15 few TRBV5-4 TGTGCCAGCAGCCCCGGGACGGTTGTTACTGGTGGCTACACCTTC CASSPGTVVTGGYTF
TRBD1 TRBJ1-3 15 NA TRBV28 TGTGCCAGCAGTTTCTCCGACAGGGCTGGAAACACCATATATTTT CASSFSDRAGNTIYF
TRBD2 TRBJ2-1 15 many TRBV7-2 TGTGCCAGCAGCTTAGGTAGCGGGAGGGCCGGTGAGCAGTTCTTC CASSLGSGRAGEQFF
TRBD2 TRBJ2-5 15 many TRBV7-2 TGTGCCAGCAGCATTTCTAGCGGGAGTGGAGAGACCCAGTACTTC CASSISSGSGETQYF
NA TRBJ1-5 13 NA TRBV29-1 TGCAGCGTAGGACAGTCCCCAGGTCAGCCCCAGCATTTT CSVGQSPGQPQHF
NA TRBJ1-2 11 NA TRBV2 TGTGCCAGCGGACAGTTCTATGGCTACACCTTC CASGQFYGYTF
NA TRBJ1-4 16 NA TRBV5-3 TGTGCCAGCAGCTCGCATCGGGGAGCAACTAATGAAAAACTGTTTTTT CASSSHRGATNEKLFF
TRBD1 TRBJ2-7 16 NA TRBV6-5 TGTGCCAGCAGTTACTCCGTGGGACAGGCTTTCTACGAGCAGTACTTC CASSYSVGQAFYEQYF
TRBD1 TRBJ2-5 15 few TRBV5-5 TGTGCCAGCAGCTTGCGGGACAGAGAAAAAGAGACCCAGTACTTC CASSLRDREKETQYF
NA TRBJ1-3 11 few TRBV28 TGTGCCAGTCACTCTGGAAACACCATATATTTT CASHSGNTIYF
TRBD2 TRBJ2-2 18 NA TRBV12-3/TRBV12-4 TGTGCCAGCAGACCGGGACTAGCGGGAGGGCCAAGGACCGGGGAGCTGTTTTTT CASRPGLAGGPRTGELFF
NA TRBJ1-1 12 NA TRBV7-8 TGTGCCAGCAGCCCTCTGCCCACTGAAGCTTTCTTT CASSPLPTEAFF
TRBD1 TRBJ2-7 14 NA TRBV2 TGTGCCAGCAGACCTCCGGGACAGCTTTCTAAGGAGTACTTC CASRPPGQLSKEYF
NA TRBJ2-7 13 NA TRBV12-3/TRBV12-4 TGTGCCAGCAGCCTTTTGAGATTCTACGAGCAGTACTTC CASSLLRFYEQYF
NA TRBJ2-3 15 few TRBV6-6 TGTGCCAGCAGTTACAGGGCGGGGCCCACAGATACGCAGTATTTT CASSYRAGPTDTQYF
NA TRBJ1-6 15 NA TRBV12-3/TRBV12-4 TGTGCCAGCAGTCAGGGGCTCTCCTATAATTCACCCCTCCACTTT CASSQGLSYNSPLHF
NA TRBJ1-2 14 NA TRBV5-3 TGTGCCAGCAGCCCAGACATGCTGAACTATGGCTACACCTTC CASSPDMLNYGYTF
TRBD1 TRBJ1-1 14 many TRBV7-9 TGTGCCAGCAGCTTAACAGGGGTTAACACTGAAGCTTTCTTT CASSLTGVNTEAFF
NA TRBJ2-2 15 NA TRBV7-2 TGTGCCAGCAGCTTACAGGGGGGGAGAGCCGGGGAGCTGTTTTTT CASSLQGGRAGELFF
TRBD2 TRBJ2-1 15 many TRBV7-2 TGTGCCAGCAGCTCTTCTAGCGGGGGACGGAATGAGCAGTTCTTC CASSSSSGGRNEQFF
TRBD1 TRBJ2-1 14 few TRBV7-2 TGTGCCAGCACCCTGGACAGGGTTGGCGGGGAGCAGTTCTTC CASTLDRVGGEQFF
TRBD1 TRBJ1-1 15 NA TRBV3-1 TGTGCCAGCAGCCCCCGGGACAGGGGATTGACTGAAGCTTTCTTT CASSPRDRGLTEAFF
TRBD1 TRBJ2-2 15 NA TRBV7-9 TGTGCCAGCGACCCAGGGACAGGGTACACCGGGGAGCTGTTTTTT CASDPGTGYTGELFF
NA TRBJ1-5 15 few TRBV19 TGTGCCAGTAGTATGGTGGGGGTTGCCAATCAGCCCCAGCATTTT CASSMVGVANQPQHF
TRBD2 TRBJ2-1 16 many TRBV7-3 TGTGCCAGCAGCCCCACTAGCGGGGGAGTTTGGAATGAGCAGTTCTTC CASSPTSGGVWNEQFF
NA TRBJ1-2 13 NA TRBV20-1 TGCAGTGCTCCACTATTAAGGGGGAGGGGCTACACCTTC CSAPLLRGRGYTF
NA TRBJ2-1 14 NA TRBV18 TGTGCCAGCTCACCTTCCAGCGAGTACAATGAGCAGTTCTTC CASSPSSEYNEQFF
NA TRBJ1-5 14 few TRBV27 TGTGCCAGCAATTTTACCCCGAAGGATCAGCCCCAGCATTTT CASNFTPKDQPQHF
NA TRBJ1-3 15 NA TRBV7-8 TGTGCCAGCAGCTCGCTCAGGGTCTCCGGAGACACCATATATTTT CASSSLRVSGDTIYF
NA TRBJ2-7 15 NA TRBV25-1 TGTGCCAGCAGTGAATTTAAGAGGGGAGTGGACGAGCAGTACTTC CASSEFKRGVDEQYF
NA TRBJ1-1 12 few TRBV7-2 TGTGCCAGCAGCTTCCGGAGGCCTGAAGCTTTCTTT CASSFRRPEAFF
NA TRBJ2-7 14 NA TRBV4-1 TGCGCCAGCAGCCAACCTACAAGACAGGCCGAGCAGTACTTC CASSQPTRQAEQYF
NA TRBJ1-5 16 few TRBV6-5 TGTGCCAGCAGTTACTCCCGTGGGAAGGGGGATCAGCCCCAGCATTTT CASSYSRGKGDQPQHF
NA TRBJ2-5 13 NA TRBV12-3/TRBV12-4 TGTGCCAGCAGACGGGACACAGAAGAGACCCAGTACTTC CASRRDTEETQYF
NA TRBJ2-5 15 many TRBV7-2 TGTGCCAGCAGCTTATTTCCTCTAGCGCAAGAGACCCAGTACTTC CASSLFPLAQETQYF
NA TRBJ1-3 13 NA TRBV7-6 TGTGCCAGCAGCTTTGGCGGTGGAAACACCATATATTTT CASSFGGGNTIYF
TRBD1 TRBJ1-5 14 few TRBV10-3 TGTGCCATCAAACCGGGACAGGAGGATCAGCCCCAGCATTTT CAIKPGQEDQPQHF
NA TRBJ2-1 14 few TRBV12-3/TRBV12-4 TGTGCCAGCAGTTTGGGGCAGAACAGCAATGAGCAGTTCTTC CASSLGQNSNEQFF
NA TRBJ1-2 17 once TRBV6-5 TGTGCCAGCAGTTACTCGATCCTCGACGGATCTAACTATGGCTACACCTTC CASSYSILDGSNYGYTF
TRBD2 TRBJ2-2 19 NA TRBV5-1 TGCGCCAGCAGCTTGCCGACTAGCGGGAGGGCCCGGAACACCGGGGAGCTGTTTTTT CASSLPTSGRARNTGELFF
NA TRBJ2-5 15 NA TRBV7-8 TGTGCCAGCAGCTTAATCCGGACACGTCAAGAGACCCAGTACTTC CASSLIRTRQETQYF
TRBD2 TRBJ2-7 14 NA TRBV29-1 TGCAGCGTTGAACAAGCGGGAGGCTCCTACGAGCAGTACTTC CSVEQAGGSYEQYF
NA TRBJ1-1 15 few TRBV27 TGTGCCAGCAGTTTATCGTTGGGCCCGAACACTGAAGCTTTCTTT CASSLSLGPNTEAFF
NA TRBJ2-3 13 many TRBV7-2 TGTGCCAGCAGCTTCGCGATCACAGATACGCAGTATTTT CASSFAITDTQYF
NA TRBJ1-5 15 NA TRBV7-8 TGTGCCAGCAGCTTAGGAAATCCAGGCAATCAGCCCCAGCATTTT CASSLGNPGNQPQHF
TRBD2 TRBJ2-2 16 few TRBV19 TGTGCCAGTAGTAGGGAGCGGGGGCCCAACACCGGGGAGCTGTTTTTT CASSRERGPNTGELFF
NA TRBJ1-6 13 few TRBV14 TGTGCCAGCAGCCAAGTGCCGGGCGGGCACCTCCACTTT CASSQVPGGHLHF
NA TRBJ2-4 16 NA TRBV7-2 TGTGCCAGCAGCTCTCGAGCCCCAGGGATGGGAAACATTCAGTACTTC CASSSRAPGMGNIQYF
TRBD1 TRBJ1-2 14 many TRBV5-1 TGCGCCAGCAGCTTGGGGACAGGCGGACTTGGCTACACCTTC CASSLGTGGLGYTF
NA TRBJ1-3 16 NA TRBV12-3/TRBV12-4 TGTGCCAGCTATTTAGGGCCTCTTCACTCTGGAAACACCATATATTTT CASYLGPLHSGNTIYF
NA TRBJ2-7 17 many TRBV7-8 TGTGCCAGCAGCTCAAGAGTGGGACCAGCAGCCTCCTACGAGCAGTACTTC CASSSRVGPAASYEQYF